These T cell receptor beta chains were read from a single sample in a study of HIV-infected patients and healthy controls. TCRdb recomputed calls from the 5' RACE reads with MiXCR, one row per CDR3 protein. The sample has more than 9,000 distinct CDR3 sequences, about 9% seen once; the top ten hold 23%. Here the sequenced sample was blood, taken before antiretroviral therapy. These receptors were taken from an adult with HIV infection. The donor label of this sample is uncertain. CDR3s include the opening cysteine and the closing phenylalanine or tryptophan. D genes are given only for firm matches. Size is stated for part of the rows, as once, few or many counts, or as a class when the clone is expanded.

V gene	clone size	J gene	D gene	CDR3 DNA	CDR3 protein
TRBV5-1	many	TRBJ2-5	.	TGCGCCAGCAGCTTGGCCTCCTTCTCCTTCCAAGAGACCCAGTACTTC	CASSLASFSFQETQYF
TRBV4-2	few	TRBJ2-5	TRBD2	TGTGCCAGCAGCCAAGATCACCAGCGGGAGGTGGGTGAGGAGACCCAGTACTTC	CASSQDHQREVGEETQYF
TRBV11-3	many	TRBJ2-5	TRBD1	TGTGCCAGCAGCTTAGGACGACAGGGTCATAGAGAGACCCAGTACTTC	CASSLGRQGHRETQYF
TRBV7-2	many	TRBJ1-5	.	TGTGCCAGCAGCTTCGCAGGGGAAGGTCAGCCCCAGCATTTT	CASSFAGEGQPQHF
TRBV20-1	many	TRBJ2-1	.	TGCAGTGCTAGAGATCTACCCGACACGGGGCAGTTCTTC	CSARDLPDTGQFF
TRBV7-8	many	TRBJ1-1	.	TGTGCCAGCAGACCTACAGATTTGAACACTGAAGCTTTCTTT	CASRPTDLNTEAFF
TRBV7-6	many	TRBJ1-4	.	TGTGCCAGCAGCTTGGGACGCACGGAAAAACTGTTTTTT	CASSLGRTEKLFF
TRBV9	many	TRBJ2-6	.	TGTGCCAGCAGACAAGGCCCTGGGGCCAACGTCCTGACTTTC	CASRQGPGANVLTF
TRBV3-1	many	TRBJ2-7	.	TGTGCCAGCAGCCAAGAAGGGGTGAGCTCCTACGAGCAGTACTTC	CASSQEGVSSYEQYF
TRBV6-2/TRBV6-3	many	TRBJ2-5	.	TGTGCCAGCAGCTCCCCTGGATCCGGCCGGGGTTCCCAGTACTTC	CASSSPGSGRGSQYF
TRBV3-1	.	TRBJ2-6	.	TGTGCCAGCAGCCAAGATCTCCGAGGCTCTGGGGCCAACGTCCTGACTTTC	CASSQDLRGSGANVLTF
TRBV19	many	TRBJ2-1	TRBD2	TGTGCCAGTAGTAAAGATCCCGGGACTAGCGGGATGGGATACAATGAGCAGTTCTTC	CASSKDPGTSGMGYNEQFF
TRBV6-2/TRBV6-3	.	TRBJ2-7	TRBD2	TGTGCCAGCAGTTACTCAAGGCGGCTAGCGGATCCGGACGAGCAGTACTTC	CASSYSRRLADPDEQYF
TRBV6-5	many	TRBJ1-3	TRBD1	TGTGCCAGCAGTTACTCGTCCGGGACAGGGCTACTCACCATATATTTT	CASSYSSGTGLLTIYF
TRBV9	.	TRBJ2-3	TRBD2	TGTGCCAGCAGCGTAGTAGCGGGAAGCACAGATACGCAGTATTTT	CASSVVAGSTDTQYF
TRBV6-4	many	TRBJ2-3	.	TGTGCCAGCAGTACTTGGGGGGGCACAGATACGCAGTATTTT	CASSTWGGTDTQYF
TRBV6-2/TRBV6-3	.	TRBJ1-5	.	TGTGCCAGCAGTTACGTGGGGAGCAGCAATCAGCCCCAGCATTTT	CASSYVGSSNQPQHF
TRBV7-9	medium-sized	TRBJ1-1	.	TGTGCCAGCAGCGGGGGGTTAACGGCTGAAGCTTTCTTT	CASSGGLTAEAFF
TRBV6-5	many	TRBJ2-3	TRBD2	TGTGCCAGCAGTTACGGAGCGGGGAACACAGATACGCAGTATTTT	CASSYGAGNTDTQYF
TRBV7-7	many	TRBJ2-5	.	TGTGCTAGCAGCTTCTCCGCAGGTCTCGAGACCCAGTACTTC	CASSFSAGLETQYF
TRBV5-4	many	TRBJ1-2	.	TGTGCCAGCAGCCCTGTCGGACTGACGGCCTTTGGCGCCTTC	CASSPVGLTAFGAF
TRBV6-2/TRBV6-3	medium-sized	TRBJ1-2	.	TGTGCCAGCAGCCAGTACAGGGAGGACTATGGCTACACCTTC	CASSQYREDYGYTF
TRBV12-3/TRBV12-4	many	TRBJ1-4	TRBD1	TGTGCCAGCAGTTTCGCCAGCGGGACAGGCGGTAACGAAAAACTGTTTTTT	CASSFASGTGGNEKLFF
TRBV5-1	many	TRBJ1-1	TRBD1	TGCGCCAGCAGCCCCGGGACAGGGCCGAACACTGAAGCTTTCTTT	CASSPGTGPNTEAFF
TRBV19	many	TRBJ2-5	TRBD2	TGTGCCAGTAGTATGAGTCCGGGAGGTGGGTCAGAGACCCAGTACTTC	CASSMSPGGGSETQYF
TRBV7-9	many	TRBJ2-2	.	TGTGCCAGCAGAAAGAGTAGTCAGATTAACACCGGGGAGCTGTTTTTT	CASRKSSQINTGELFF
TRBV12-3/TRBV12-4	many	TRBJ1-1	TRBD1	TGTGCCAGCAGTTTAAGGGGGCGACAGGCCCGGAACACTGAAGCTTTCTTT	CASSLRGRQARNTEAFF
TRBV20-1	many	TRBJ2-1	.	TGCAGTGCTAGAGTTAGGAGGTCGTCTGCGACCAATTACAATGAGCAGTTCTTC	CSARVRRSSATNYNEQFF
TRBV7-9	.	TRBJ2-3	TRBD1	TGTGCCAGCAGCTTAATCTTAATCCGGGACAGTGTCACAGATACGCAGTATTTT	CASSLILIRDSVTDTQYF
TRBV12-3/TRBV12-4	.	TRBJ2-5	TRBD2	TGTGCCAGCAGCACCGGCACCGGGACTAGCGGGAGGAGCGGTGAGACCCAGTACTTC	CASSTGTGTSGRSGETQYF
TRBV6-6	many	TRBJ1-3	.	TGTGCCAGTAATTTTCACCGTCAAGAAAACACCATATATTTT	CASNFHRQENTIYF
TRBV20-1	many	TRBJ2-3	TRBD2	TGCAGTGCCCGGACTAGTAGTGGCACAGATACGCAGTATTTT	CSARTSSGTDTQYF
TRBV24-1	medium-sized	TRBJ2-5	.	TGTGCCACCAGTAGCGGCGGACCTTTGAACCAAGAGACCCAGTACTTC	CATSSGGPLNQETQYF
TRBV5-6	many	TRBJ2-5	TRBD2	TGTGCCAGCAGCCTGATGGGGGGGGGTCGGGAGACCCAGTACTTC	CASSLMGGGRETQYF
TRBV5-6	.	TRBJ2-2	TRBD1	TGTGCCAGCAGCTTGTTAGGGGGCGGAACCACCGGGGAGCTGTTTTTT	CASSLLGGGTTGELFF
TRBV7-9	many	TRBJ1-5	.	TGTGCCAGCAGCGTGGGGTACAATCAGCCCCAGCATTTT	CASSVGYNQPQHF
TRBV7-9	.	TRBJ1-6	TRBD1	TGTGCCAGCAGCTTAGCGTCTGGACAGGGTCATAATTCACCCCTCCACTTT	CASSLASGQGHNSPLHF
TRBV19	many	TRBJ1-6	.	TGTGCCAGTAGGCTGGGGACCGCCAATTCACCCCTCCACTTT	CASRLGTANSPLHF
TRBV6-4	many	TRBJ2-6	TRBD1	TGTGCCAGCAGTGACCGGGGACAGGGTGCGTCTGGGGCCAACGTCCTGACTTTC	CASSDRGQGASGANVLTF
TRBV6-1	few	TRBJ1-5	TRBD1	TGTGCCAGCAGTCTAAGCTCCGGGACAGGGAGAAATCAGCCCCAGCATTTT	CASSLSSGTGRNQPQHF
TRBV7-9	many	TRBJ2-7	TRBD2	TGTGCCAGCAGCCTACGACTAGCCGCCGAGCAGTACTTC	CASSLRLAAEQYF
TRBV6-2/TRBV6-3	many	TRBJ1-1	.	TGTGCCAGCAGCGAGAGGGAAAAAGCTTTCTTT	CASSEREKAFF